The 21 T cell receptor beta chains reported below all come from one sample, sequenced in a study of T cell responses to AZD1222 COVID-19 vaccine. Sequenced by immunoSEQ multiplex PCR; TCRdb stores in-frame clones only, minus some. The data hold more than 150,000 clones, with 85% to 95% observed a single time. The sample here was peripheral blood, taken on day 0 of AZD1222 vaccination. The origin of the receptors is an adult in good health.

The CDR3: CASSLTVRLGPYEQFF. CDR3 sequence (DNA): TGTGCCAGCAGCTTAACGGTCAGGTTGGGGCCCTACGAGCAGTTCTTC. J is TRBJ2-1 and V is TRBV7-3; maybe TRBD1 (5 bases). Trimming took 0 bases from V and 10 from J, leaving 19 bases between them. The CDR3 contains 16 residues. Germline CDR1 SGHTA, CDR2 FQGTGA.

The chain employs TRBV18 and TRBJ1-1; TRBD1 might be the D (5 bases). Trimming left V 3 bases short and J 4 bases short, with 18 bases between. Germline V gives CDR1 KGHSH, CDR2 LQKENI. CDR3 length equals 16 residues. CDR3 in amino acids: CASSPQQETRGTEAFF. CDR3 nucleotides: TGTGCCAGCTCACCGCAACAGGAGACTCGTGGCACTGAAGCTTTCTTT.

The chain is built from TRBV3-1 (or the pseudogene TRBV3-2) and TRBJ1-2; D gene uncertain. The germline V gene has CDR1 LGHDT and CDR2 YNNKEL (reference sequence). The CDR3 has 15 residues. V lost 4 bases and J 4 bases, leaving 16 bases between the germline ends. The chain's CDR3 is CASSPGLWKSYGYTF. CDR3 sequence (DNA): TGTGCCAGCAGCCCAGGCCTCTGGAAGAGCTATGGCTACACCTTC.

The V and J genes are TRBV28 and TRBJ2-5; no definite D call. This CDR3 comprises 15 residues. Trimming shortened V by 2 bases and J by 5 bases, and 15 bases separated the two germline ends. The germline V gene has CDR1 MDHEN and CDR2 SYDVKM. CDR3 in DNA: TGTGCCAGCAGTTTACCCCGTACTTTAGTCGAGACCCAGTACTTC. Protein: CASSLPRTLVETQYF.

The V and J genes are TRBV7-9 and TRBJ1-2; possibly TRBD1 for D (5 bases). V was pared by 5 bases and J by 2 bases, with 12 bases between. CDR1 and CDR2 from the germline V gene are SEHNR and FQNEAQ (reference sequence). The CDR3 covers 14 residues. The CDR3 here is CASSTGQGNYGYTF. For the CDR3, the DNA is TGTGCCAGCAGCACCGGACAAGGAAACTATGGCTACACCTTC.

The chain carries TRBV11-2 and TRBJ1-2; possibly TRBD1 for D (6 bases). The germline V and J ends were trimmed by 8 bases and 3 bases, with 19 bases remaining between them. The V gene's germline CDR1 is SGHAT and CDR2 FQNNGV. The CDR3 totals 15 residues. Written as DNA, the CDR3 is TGTGCCAGCGACGTGGGAAAGGACAGCGACTATGGCTACACCTTC. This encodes CASDVGKDSDYGYTF.

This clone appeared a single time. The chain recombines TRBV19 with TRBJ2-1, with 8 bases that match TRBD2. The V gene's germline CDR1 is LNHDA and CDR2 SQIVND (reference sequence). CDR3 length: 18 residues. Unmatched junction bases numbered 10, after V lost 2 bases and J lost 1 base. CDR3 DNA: TGTGCCAGTAGTATAAAGACCAGCGGGAGTGGGTCCTACAATGAGCAGTTCTTC. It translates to CASSIKTSGSGSYNEQFF.

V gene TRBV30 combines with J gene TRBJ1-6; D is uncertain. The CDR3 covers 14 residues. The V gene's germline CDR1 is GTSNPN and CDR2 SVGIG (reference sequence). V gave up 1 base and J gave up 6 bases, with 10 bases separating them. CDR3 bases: TGTGCCTGGAGTGAGGTAGAGGCTAATTCACCCCTCCACTTT. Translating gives CAWSEVEANSPLHF.

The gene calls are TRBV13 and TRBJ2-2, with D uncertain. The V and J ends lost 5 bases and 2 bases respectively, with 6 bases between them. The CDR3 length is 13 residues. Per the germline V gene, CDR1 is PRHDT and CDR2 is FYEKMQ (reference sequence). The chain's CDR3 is CASSPTNTGELFF. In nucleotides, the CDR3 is TGTGCCAGCAGCCCGACTAACACCGGGGAGCTGTTTTTT.

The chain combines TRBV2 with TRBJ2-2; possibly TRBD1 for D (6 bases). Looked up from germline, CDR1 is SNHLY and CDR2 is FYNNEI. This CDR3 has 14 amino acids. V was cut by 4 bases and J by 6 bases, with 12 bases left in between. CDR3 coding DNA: TGTGCCAGCAGTGGGTCAGGGGTAGCCGGGGAGCTGTTTTTT. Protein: CASSGSGVAGELFF.

The CDR3 sequence: CASSAVGEKLFF. Here the CDR3 DNA reads TGTGCCAGCTCGGCGGTTGGCGAAAAACTGTTTTTT. The genes are TRBV6-5 and TRBJ1-4; D remains ambiguous. Germline CDR1 reads MNHEY; CDR2 reads SVGAGI. V was cut by 8 bases and J by 8 bases, with 12 bases left in between. This CDR3 has 12 residues.

CDR3 bases: TGTGCCAGCAGTGTTGCGGCGGGAGGGAAGACAGATACGCAGTATTTT. It is translated as CASSVAAGGKTDTQYF. V and J are TRBV6-2 or TRBV6-3 and TRBJ2-3; 9 bases map to TRBD2. From germline, CDR1 is MNHEY and CDR2 SVGEGT. The trim removed 5 bases at V and 3 bases at J, leaving 9 bases unmatched. The CDR3 has 16 amino acids.

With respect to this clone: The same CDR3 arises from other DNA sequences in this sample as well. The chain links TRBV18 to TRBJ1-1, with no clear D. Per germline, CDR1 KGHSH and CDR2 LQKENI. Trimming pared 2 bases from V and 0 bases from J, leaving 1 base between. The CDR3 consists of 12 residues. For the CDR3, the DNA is TGTGCCAGCTCACCATTGAACACTGAAGCTTTCTTT. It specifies CASSPLNTEAFF.

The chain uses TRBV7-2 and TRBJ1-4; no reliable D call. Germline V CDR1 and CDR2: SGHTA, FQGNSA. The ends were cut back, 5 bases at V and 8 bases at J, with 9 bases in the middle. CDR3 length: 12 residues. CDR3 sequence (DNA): TGTGCCAGCAGCCCAAACAGAGAAAAACTGTTTTTT. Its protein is CASSPNREKLFF.

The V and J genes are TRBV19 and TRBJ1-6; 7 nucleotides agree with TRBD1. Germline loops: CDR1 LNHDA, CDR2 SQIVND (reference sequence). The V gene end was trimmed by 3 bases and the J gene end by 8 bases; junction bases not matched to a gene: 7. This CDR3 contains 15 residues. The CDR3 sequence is CASSIYRGGDSPLHF. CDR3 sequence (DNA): TGTGCCAGTAGTATCTACAGGGGTGGTGATTCACCCCTCCACTTT.

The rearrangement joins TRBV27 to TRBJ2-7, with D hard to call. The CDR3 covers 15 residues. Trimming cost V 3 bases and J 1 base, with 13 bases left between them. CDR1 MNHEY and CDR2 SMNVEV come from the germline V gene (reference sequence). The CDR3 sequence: CASSLVLAASYEQYF. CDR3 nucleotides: TGTGCCAGCAGTTTGGTACTCGCCGCTTCCTACGAGCAGTACTTC.

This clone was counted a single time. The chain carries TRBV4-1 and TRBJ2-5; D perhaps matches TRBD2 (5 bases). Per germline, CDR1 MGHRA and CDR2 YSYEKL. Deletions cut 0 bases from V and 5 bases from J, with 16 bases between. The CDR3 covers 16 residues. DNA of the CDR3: TGCGCCAGCAGCCAAGATTGGCTACTAGGTGACGAGACCCAGTACTTC. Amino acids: CASSQDWLLGDETQYF.

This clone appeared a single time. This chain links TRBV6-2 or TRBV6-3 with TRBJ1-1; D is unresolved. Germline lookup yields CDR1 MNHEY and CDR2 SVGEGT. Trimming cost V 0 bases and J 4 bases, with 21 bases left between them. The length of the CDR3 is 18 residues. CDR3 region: CASSYSRKGQGWGTEAFF. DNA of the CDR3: TGTGCCAGCAGTTACTCGAGGAAAGGGCAAGGATGGGGCACTGAAGCTTTCTTT.

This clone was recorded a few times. The CDR3 DNA reads TGTGCCAGCTCGGAACTAGCGAGACTGTACGAGCAGTACTTC. Translating it yields CASSELARLYEQYF. V usage is TRBV18 and J usage is TRBJ2-7, with 7 bases matching TRBD2. The junction had 9 bases not matched to a gene; V was cut back by 6 bases and J by 4 bases. Germline V gene lookup returns CDR1 KGHSH and CDR2 LQKENI. The CDR3 is 14 residues long.

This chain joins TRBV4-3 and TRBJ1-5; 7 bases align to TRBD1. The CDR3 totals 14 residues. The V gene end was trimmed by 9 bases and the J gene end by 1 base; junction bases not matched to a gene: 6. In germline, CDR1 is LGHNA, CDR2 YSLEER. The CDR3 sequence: CASSFRGSNQPQHF. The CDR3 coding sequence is TGCGCCAGTTCCTTCAGGGGGAGCAATCAGCCCCAGCATTTT.

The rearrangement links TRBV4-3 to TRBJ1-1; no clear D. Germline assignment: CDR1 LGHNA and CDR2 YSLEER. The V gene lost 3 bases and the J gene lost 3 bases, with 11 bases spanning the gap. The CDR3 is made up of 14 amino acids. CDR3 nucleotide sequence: TGCGCCAGCAGCCACGAGTTACTAGACACTGAAGCTTTCTTT. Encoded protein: CASSHELLDTEAFF.